A single sample gave rise to the 3 T cell receptor beta chains below, sequenced in a study of blood T cell repertoires in COVID-19 (dated by TCRdb to the early 2020s). The protocol used for the library was the immunoSEQ multiplex PCR assay. TCRdb's version of the immuneACCESS table is confined to in-frame rearrangements and falls short of the full clone set. An unresolved V gene accounts for under half of the shortfall where checked; the remainder is of unknown origin. The sample table holds around 450,000 clones, of which roughly 90% were seen once. Clones ranked in the top ten supply about 4.5% of the sample. The sequenced sample consisted of peripheral blood. These receptors all stem from a woman aged 30 to 39 with acute or convalescent COVID-19.

The CDR3 nucleotides are TGTGCCAGCAGCTTAGGCCAGGGATTGGCCAAAAACATTCAGTACTTC. Its translation is CASSLGQGLAKNIQYF. This chain connects TRBV13 to TRBJ2-4; tentatively, D is TRBD1 (5 bases). CDR3 size: 16 residues. Germline-derived CDR1 and CDR2 are PRHDT and FYEKMQ (reference sequence). Trimming cost V 0 bases and J 1 base, with 10 bases left between them.

The chain recombines TRBV2 with TRBJ2-7, with D possibly being TRBD2 (5 bases). Trimming removed 2 bases from V and 3 bases from J, with 11 bases in between. Germline values: CDR1 SNHLY, CDR2 FYNNEI. CDR3 length: 14 residues. As DNA, the CDR3 is TGTGCCAGCAGTGAAAGAGACGGGGACTACGAGCAGTACTTC. The encoded protein is CASSERDGDYEQYF.

The chain couples TRBV24-1 to TRBJ1-4; TRBD1 matches at 7 bases. CDR3 length: 14 amino acids. Germline V gene sequence: CDR1 KGHDR, CDR2 SFDVKD. J lost 2 bases, V lost 7 bases, and 3 bases had no gene match. The CDR3 sequence is CATSQTGTNEKLFF. The CDR3 nucleotides are TGTGCCACCAGCCAGACAGGGACTAATGAAAAACTGTTTTTT.